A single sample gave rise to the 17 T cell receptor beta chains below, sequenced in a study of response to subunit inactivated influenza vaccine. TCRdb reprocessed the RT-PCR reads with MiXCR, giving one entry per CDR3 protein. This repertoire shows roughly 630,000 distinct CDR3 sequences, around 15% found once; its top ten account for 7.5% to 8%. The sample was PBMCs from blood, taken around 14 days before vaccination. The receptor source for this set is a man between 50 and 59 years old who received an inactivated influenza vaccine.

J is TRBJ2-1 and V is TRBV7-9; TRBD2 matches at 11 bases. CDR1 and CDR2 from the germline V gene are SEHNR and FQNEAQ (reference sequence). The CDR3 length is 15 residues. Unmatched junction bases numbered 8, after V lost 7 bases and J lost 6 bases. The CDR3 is CASILTSGASNEQFF. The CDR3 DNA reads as TGTGCCAGCATCCTGACTAGCGGGGCCTCCAATGAGCAGTTCTTC.

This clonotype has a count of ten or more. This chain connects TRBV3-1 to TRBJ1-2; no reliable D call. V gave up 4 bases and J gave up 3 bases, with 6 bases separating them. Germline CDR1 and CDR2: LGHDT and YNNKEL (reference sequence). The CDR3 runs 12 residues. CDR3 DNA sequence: TGTGCCAGCAGCCGGGCGGACTATGGCTACACCTTC. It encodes CASSRADYGYTF.

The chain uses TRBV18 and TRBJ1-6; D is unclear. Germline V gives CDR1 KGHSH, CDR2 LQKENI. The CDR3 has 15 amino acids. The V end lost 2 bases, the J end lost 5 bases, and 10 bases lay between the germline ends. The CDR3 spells CASSPGRVDNSPLHF. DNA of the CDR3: TGTGCCAGCTCACCAGGGCGGGTCGATAATTCACCCCTCCACTTT.

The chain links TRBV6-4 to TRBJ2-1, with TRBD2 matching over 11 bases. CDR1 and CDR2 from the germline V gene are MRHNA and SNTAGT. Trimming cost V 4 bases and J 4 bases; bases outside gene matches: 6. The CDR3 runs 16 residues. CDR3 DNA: TGTGCCAGCAGTGTCAATGGACTAGCGGGTTACAATGAGCAGTTCTTC. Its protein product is CASSVNGLAGYNEQFF.

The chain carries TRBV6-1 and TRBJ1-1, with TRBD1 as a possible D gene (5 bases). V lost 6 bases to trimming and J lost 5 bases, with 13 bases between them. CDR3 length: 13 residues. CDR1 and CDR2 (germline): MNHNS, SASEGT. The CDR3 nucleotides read TGTGCCAGCAGGGAGGCAGGGCTGACTGAAGCTTTCTTT. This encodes CASREAGLTEAFF.

CDR3 residues: CATSDGGEYNEQFF. The CDR3 DNA reads TGTGCCACCAGTGATGGAGGGGAGTACAATGAGCAGTTCTTC. V usage is TRBV24-1 and J usage is TRBJ2-1; a possible D gene is TRBD2 (6 bases). Germline values: CDR1 KGHDR, CDR2 SFDVKD. V lost 3 bases, J lost 4 bases, and 9 bases lay in between. There are 14 residues in the CDR3.

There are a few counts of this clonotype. The DNA for the CDR3 is TGTGCCAGCAGCGGACTAGCCCCCGAGCAGTACTTC. Translated: CASSGLAPEQYF. The chain uses TRBV6-1 and TRBJ2-7; 8 nucleotides agree with TRBD2. CDR1 and CDR2 (germline): MNHNS, SASEGT. V lost 6 bases, J lost 6 bases, and 4 bases stayed unmatched. CDR3 length: 12 residues.

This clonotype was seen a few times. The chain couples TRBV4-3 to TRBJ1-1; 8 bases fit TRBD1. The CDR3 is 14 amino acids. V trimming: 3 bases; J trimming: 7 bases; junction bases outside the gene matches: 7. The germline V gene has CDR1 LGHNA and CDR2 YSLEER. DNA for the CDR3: TGCGCCAGCAGCCAGTCGGACAGGGCGGATGAAGCTTTCTTT. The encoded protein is CASSQSDRADEAFF.

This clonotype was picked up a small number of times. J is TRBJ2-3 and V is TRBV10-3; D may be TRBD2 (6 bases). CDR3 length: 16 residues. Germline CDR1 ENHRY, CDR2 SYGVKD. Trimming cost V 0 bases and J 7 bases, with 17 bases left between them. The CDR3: CAISESWGAAGNTQYF. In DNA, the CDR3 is TGTGCCATCAGTGAGTCGTGGGGAGCCGCGGGGAATACGCAGTATTTT.

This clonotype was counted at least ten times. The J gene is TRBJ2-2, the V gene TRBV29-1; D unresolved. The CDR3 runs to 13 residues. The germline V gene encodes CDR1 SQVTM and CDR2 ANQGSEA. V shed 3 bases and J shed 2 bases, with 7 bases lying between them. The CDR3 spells CSVDFGNTGELFF. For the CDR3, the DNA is TGCAGCGTTGATTTTGGAAACACCGGGGAGCTGTTTTTT.

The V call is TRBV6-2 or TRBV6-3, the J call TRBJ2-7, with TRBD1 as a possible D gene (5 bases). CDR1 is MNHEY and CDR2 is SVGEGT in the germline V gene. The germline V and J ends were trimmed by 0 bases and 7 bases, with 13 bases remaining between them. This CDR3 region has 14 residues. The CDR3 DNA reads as TGTGCCAGCAGTTACTCAGGCCCTCCAGGGGAGCAGTACTTC. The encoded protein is CASSYSGPPGEQYF.

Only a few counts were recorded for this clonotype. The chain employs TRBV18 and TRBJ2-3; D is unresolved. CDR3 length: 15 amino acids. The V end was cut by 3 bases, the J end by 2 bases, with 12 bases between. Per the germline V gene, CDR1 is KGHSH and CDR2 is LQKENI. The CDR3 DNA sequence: TGTGCCAGCTCACCCGTTGGCCCCTACACAGATACGCAGTATTTT. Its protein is CASSPVGPYTDTQYF. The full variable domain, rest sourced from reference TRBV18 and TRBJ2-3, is NAGVMQNPRHLVRRRGQEARLRCSPMKGHSHVYWYRQLPEEGLKFMVYLQKENIIDESGMPKERFSAEFPKEGPSILRIQQVVRGDSAAYFCASSPVGPYTDTQYFGPGTRLTVL.

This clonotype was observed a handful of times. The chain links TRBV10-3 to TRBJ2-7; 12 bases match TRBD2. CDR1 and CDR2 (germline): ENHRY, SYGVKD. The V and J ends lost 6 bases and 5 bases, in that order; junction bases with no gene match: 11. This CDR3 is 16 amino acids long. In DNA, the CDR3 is TGTGCCATCAGGGGGGCTAGCGGGAGGGCCGAGCACGAGCAGTACTTC. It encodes CAIRGASGRAEHEQYF.

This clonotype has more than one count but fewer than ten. The CDR3 DNA is TGTGCCAGCAGCTTAGAGGCTAGCGGACCCTACAATGAGCAGTTCTTC. Protein: CASSLEASGPYNEQFF. V gene TRBV7-2 combines with J gene TRBJ2-1; 7 positions match TRBD2. The CDR3 length is 16 residues. The ends lost 1 base at V and 2 bases at J; junction bases unmatched: 5. CDR1 is SGHTA and CDR2 is FQGNSA in the germline V gene.

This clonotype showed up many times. The DNA for the CDR3 is TGTGCCAGCAGTTACTTAGGTAGCGGGGTTCTCACAGATACGCAGTATTTT. This codes for CASSYLGSGVLTDTQYF. This chain uses TRBV6-2 or TRBV6-3 with TRBJ2-3, with 8 bases matching TRBD2. The germline CDR1 and CDR2 sequences are MNHEY and SVGEGT. J lost 2 bases, V lost 1 base, and 8 bases had no gene match. CDR3 length: 17 residues.

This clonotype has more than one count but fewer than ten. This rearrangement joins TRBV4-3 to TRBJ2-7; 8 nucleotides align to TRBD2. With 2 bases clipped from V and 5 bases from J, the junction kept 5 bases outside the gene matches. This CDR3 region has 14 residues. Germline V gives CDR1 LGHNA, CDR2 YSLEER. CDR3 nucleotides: TGCGCCAGCAGCCAAAGCGGGAGTGGGGACGAGCAGTACTTC. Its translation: CASSQSGSGDEQYF.

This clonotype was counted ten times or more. CDR3 nucleotide sequence: TGCAGCGCTTTTCATAACTATGGCTACACCTTC. Encoded protein: CSAFHNYGYTF. The V and J genes are TRBV29-1 and TRBJ1-2; unclear D gene. The CDR3 consists of 11 residues. Per the germline V gene, CDR1 is SQVTM and CDR2 is ANQGSEA. V dropped 7 bases and J dropped 1 base, with 7 bases sitting between them.